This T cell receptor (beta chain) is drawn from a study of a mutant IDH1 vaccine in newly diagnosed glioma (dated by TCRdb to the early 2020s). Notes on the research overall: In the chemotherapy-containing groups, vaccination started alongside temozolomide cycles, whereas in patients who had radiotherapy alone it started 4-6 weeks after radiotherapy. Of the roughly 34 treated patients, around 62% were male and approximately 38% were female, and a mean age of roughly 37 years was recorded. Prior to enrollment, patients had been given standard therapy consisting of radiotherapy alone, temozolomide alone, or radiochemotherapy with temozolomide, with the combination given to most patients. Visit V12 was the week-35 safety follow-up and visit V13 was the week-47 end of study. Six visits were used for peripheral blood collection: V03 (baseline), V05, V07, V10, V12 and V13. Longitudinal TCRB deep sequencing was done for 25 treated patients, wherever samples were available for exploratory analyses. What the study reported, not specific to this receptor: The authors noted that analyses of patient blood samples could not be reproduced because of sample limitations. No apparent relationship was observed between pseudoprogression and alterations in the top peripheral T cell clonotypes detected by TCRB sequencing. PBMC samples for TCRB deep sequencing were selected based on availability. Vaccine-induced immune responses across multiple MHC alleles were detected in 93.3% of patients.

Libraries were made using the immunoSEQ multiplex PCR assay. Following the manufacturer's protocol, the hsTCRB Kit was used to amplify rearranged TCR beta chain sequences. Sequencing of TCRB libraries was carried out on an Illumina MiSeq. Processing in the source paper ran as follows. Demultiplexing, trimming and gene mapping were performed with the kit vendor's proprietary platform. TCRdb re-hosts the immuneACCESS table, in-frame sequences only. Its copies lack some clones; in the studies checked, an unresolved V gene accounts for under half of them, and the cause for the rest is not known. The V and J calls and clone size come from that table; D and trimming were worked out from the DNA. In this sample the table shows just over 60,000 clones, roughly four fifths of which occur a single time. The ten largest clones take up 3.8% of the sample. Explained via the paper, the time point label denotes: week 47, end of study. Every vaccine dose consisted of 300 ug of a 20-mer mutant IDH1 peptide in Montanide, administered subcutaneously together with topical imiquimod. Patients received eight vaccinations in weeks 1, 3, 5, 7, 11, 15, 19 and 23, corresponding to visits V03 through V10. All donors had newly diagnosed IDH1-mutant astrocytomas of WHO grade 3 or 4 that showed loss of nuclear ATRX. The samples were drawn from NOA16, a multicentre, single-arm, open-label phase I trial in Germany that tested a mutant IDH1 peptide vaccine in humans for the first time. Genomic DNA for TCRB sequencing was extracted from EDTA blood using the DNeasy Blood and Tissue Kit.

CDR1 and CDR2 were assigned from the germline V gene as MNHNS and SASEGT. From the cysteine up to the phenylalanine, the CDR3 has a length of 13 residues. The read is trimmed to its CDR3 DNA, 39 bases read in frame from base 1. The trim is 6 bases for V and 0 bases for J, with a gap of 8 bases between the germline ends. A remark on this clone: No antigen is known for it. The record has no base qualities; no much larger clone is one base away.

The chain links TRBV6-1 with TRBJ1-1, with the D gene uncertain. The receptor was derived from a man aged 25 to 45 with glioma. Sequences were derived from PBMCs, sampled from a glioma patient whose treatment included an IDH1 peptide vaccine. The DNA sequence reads TGTGCCAGCAGGGCCGTCATGAACACTGAAGCTTTCTTT. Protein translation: CASRAVMNTEAFF.